Following are 25 T cell receptor beta chains from one sample sequenced in a study of CXCR3-negative and CXCR3-positive naive CD8 T cells. TRB cDNA was prepared as libraries by UMI-labeled 5' RACE. With the 5' RACE reads reprocessed, TCRdb shows one record per CDR3 protein and no DNA. The sample totals about 56,000 distinct CDR3 sequences. Their antigens are not known. Overall study results and limits: When CXCR3-positive naive cells were set against CXCR3-negative naive cells, the former had more hydrophobic TRB CDR3s.

Input material: naive CXCR3+ CD8+ T cells from blood. Described subset: CD45RO-CCR7+CD27+CD95- naive CD8+ T cells expressing CXCR3 (TNR3+). These receptors all come from a human donor in good health. Some clones in this sample may be carry-over from other donors' samples.

This sequence joins TRBV5-1 and TRBJ1-1; TCRdb calls TRBD1, which cannot be checked without DNA. Germline V CDR1 and CDR2: SGHRS, YFSETQ. The length of the CDR3 is 14 residues. This chain's CDR3 is CASRGWGADTEAFF.

V is TRBV7-6 and J is TRBJ2-5. Germline CDR1 SGHVS, CDR2 FNYEAQ. The CDR3 totals 13 residues. CDR3: CASSTDPQETQYF.

The rearrangement links TRBV7-9 to TRBJ1-1. The CDR3 extends over 14 amino acids. In germline, CDR1 is SEHNR, CDR2 FQNEAQ (reference sequence). The CDR3 is CASSLLAGNTEAFF.

This chain joins TRBV7-3 and TRBJ1-1. This CDR3 is built from 13 residues. The germline V gene has CDR1 SGHTA and CDR2 FQGTGA. This CDR3 reads CASSSEVSTEAFF.

The chain combines TRBV6-6 with TRBJ1-1; TCRdb designates TRBD1, a call that cannot be tested without DNA. This CDR3 is built from 16 residues. The germline V gene has CDR1 MNHNY and CDR2 SVGAGI (reference sequence). CDR3 amino acids: CASSYEADRGNTEAFF.

This chain uses TRBV29-1 with TRBJ1-5. Per the germline V gene, CDR1 is SQVTM and CDR2 is ANQGSEA. The CDR3 is made up of 13 amino acids. The CDR3 loop reads CSVEGGINQPQYF.

This chain joins TRBV20-1 and TRBJ1-1; checking the TCRdb D call of TRBD1 is not possible without DNA. CDR1 is DFQATT, CDR2 SNEGSKA, per germline (reference sequence). CDR3 length: 14 residues. CDR3 sequence: CSAREQGAWTEAFF.

The V and J genes are TRBV20-1 and TRBJ1-4; the D gene TCRdb calls, TRBD1, cannot be checked with no DNA. CDR3 length: 13 residues. Germline V gives CDR1 DFQATT, CDR2 SNEGSKA (reference sequence). This CDR3 reads CSAKGVTNEKLFF.

The V and J genes are TRBV7-9 and TRBJ1-2. The CDR3 is 12 amino acids. Germline CDR1 and CDR2: SEHNR and FQNEAQ (reference sequence). CDR3: CASSSSGDGYTF.

This chain joins TRBV11-2 and TRBJ1-5; TCRdb selects TRBD1, and the lack of DNA leaves this call unchecked. CDR1 is SGHAT, CDR2 FQNNGV, per germline. The CDR3 consists of 14 residues. The CDR3 spells CASSSTGDNQPQHF.

The V gene is TRBV6-5, the J gene TRBJ1-5. CDR3 length: 14 residues. In germline, CDR1 is MNHEY, CDR2 SVGAGI. The CDR3 loop is CASSYAWGNQPQHF.

J is TRBJ1-1 and V is TRBV7-9; there is no DNA to check the TCRdb D call of TRBD1. The CDR3 covers 13 residues. The germline V gene encodes CDR1 SEHNR and CDR2 FQNEAQ (reference sequence). CDR3 region: CASSWVPNTEAFF.

The chain combines TRBV27 with TRBJ2-1; without DNA, the TCRdb call of TRBD2 cannot be checked. CDR3 length: 17 residues. Per the germline V gene, CDR1 is MNHEY and CDR2 is SMNVEV (reference sequence). The CDR3 protein is CASSLGWGGGAVVEQFF.

This chain links TRBV29-1 with TRBJ2-7; checking the TCRdb D call of TRBD1 is not possible without DNA. The CDR3 has 15 residues. Germline values: CDR1 SQVTM, CDR2 ANQGSEA. CDR3 region: CSVEDETGSPYEQYF.

The chain employs TRBV19 and TRBJ1-5. Germline CDR1 is LNHDA and CDR2 is SQIVND (reference sequence). The CDR3 has 12 residues. The CDR3 region is CASSIENQPQHF. Looking up the rest from reference TRBV19 and TRBJ1-5 gives the full variable domain: DGGITQSPKYLFRKEGQNVTLSCEQNLNHDAMYWYRQDPGQGLRLIYYSQIVNDFQKGDIAEGYSVSREKKESFPLTVTSAQKNPTAFYLCASSIENQPQHFGDGTRLSIL.

The CDR3 sequence: CASNPRTGSEAFF. This chain uses TRBV21-1 with TRBJ1-1; TCRdb indicates TRBD1, and absent DNA this call remains unverified. TRBV21-1 is a pseudogene locus. This CDR3 is 13 amino acids long.

The chain is built from TRBV20-1 and TRBJ1-1. The CDR3 sequence is 17 residues long. Germline V gene data show CDR1 as DFQATT and CDR2 as SNEGSKA (reference sequence). CDR3 region: CSARLRGLTEMNTEAFF.

The chain recombines TRBV28 with TRBJ2-7; no DNA is available, so the TRBD1 call from TCRdb remains unchecked. The germline V gene encodes CDR1 MDHEN and CDR2 SYDVKM. This CDR3 has 13 amino acids. The CDR3 is CASSSREVDEQYF.

The V and J genes are TRBV2 and TRBJ1-2. There are 13 residues in the CDR3. From germline, CDR1 is SNHLY and CDR2 FYNNEI. CDR3 protein: CASSDRANYGYTF.

This chain uses TRBV12-3 or TRBV12-4 with TRBJ2-2; no DNA is available, so the TRBD2 call from TCRdb remains unchecked. CDR3 length: 15 residues. CDR3 region: CASRSGTSYTGELFF.

The rearrangement joins TRBV27 to TRBJ2-1. This CDR3 has 15 amino acids. Looked up from germline, CDR1 is MNHEY and CDR2 is SMNVEV (reference sequence). CDR3 residues: CASSLSSHSYNEQFF.

The chain uses TRBV11-3 and TRBJ2-2; TCRdb selects TRBD1, and the lack of DNA leaves this call unchecked. Germline CDR1 is SGHNT and CDR2 is YENEEA. The CDR3 spans 16 residues. CDR3 region: CASSPRTGGGTGELFF.

The chain is built from TRBV5-1 and TRBJ2-1; the D gene TCRdb calls, TRBD2, cannot be checked with no DNA. CDR3 length: 17 residues. Germline assignment: CDR1 SGHRS and CDR2 YFSETQ. The CDR3 loop is CASSIGLAWLSYNEQFF.

The CDR3 sequence: CASSPRDAGELFF. The genes are TRBV18 and TRBJ2-2. The CDR3 is 13 amino acids. From germline, CDR1 is KGHSH and CDR2 LQKENI.

This chain uses TRBV6-5 with TRBJ2-1; TCRdb's D gene call, TRBD2, goes unchecked for lack of DNA. The CDR3 spans 14 residues. The germline CDR1 and CDR2 sequences are MNHEY and SVGAGI. CDR3 amino acids: CASSYRAAYNEQFF.